Listed here are 8 T cell receptor beta chains from one sample, sequenced in a study of blood T cell repertoires in COVID-19. Sequenced by immunoSEQ multiplex PCR; TCRdb stores in-frame clones only, minus some. The table lists about 190,000 clones, less than 80% of them singletons. Specimen: peripheral blood. The receptor set was obtained from a woman aged 45 to 65 with acute or convalescent COVID-19.

The chain combines TRBV6-5 with TRBJ2-7; 10 nucleotides match TRBD2. After removal of 9 bases from V and 2 bases from J, the junction contained 10 bases not matched to a gene. The CDR3 runs to 15 residues. The V gene's germline CDR1 is MNHEY and CDR2 SVGAGI. In DNA, the CDR3 is TGTGCCAGTGGAAATAGCGGGAGGTCCCCCTACGAGCAGTACTTC. Translated, it gives CASGNSGRSPYEQYF.

The chain recombines TRBV28 with TRBJ2-7; 11 nucleotides agree with TRBD2. This CDR3 is built from 15 residues. Looked up from germline, CDR1 is MDHEN and CDR2 is SYDVKM. Trimming at V came to 6 bases and at J to 2 bases, leaving 6 bases not matched to a gene. The CDR3 here is CASSRGTSGAYEQYF. CDR3 sequence (DNA): TGTGCCAGCAGCCGGGGGACTAGCGGCGCCTACGAGCAGTACTTC.

V and J are TRBV11-2 and TRBJ2-7; 8 positions agree with TRBD1. Germline CDR1 is SGHAT and CDR2 is FQNNGV. The J segment lost 0 bases and the V segment lost 0 bases, leaving 4 bases of the junction unmatched. The CDR3 runs 16 residues. CDR3 DNA: TGTGCCAGCAGCTTAGAAAACAGGGGGAGCTCCTACGAGCAGTACTTC. Its protein product is CASSLENRGSSYEQYF.

The chain is built from TRBV7-9 and TRBJ2-7; perhaps TRBD1 as D (5 bases). Between the trimmed V and J ends, which lost 0 bases and 2 bases, there was a span of 8 bases. Germline loops: CDR1 SEHNR, CDR2 FQNEAQ (reference sequence). There are 14 residues in the CDR3. The DNA of the CDR3 is TGTGCCAGCAGCTTAGCACAGGTAACCTACGAGCAGTACTTC. This gives the protein CASSLAQVTYEQYF.

The chain employs TRBV11-2 and TRBJ2-1, with D maybe TRBD1 (6 bases). The CDR3 length is 14 residues. Germline V gene sequence: CDR1 SGHAT, CDR2 FQNNGV. Trimming left V 5 bases short and J 3 bases short, with 11 bases between. CDR3 residues: CASSPNRVYNEQFF. DNA for the CDR3: TGTGCCAGCAGCCCCAACAGGGTCTACAATGAGCAGTTCTTC.

The chain has TRBV24-1 and TRBJ2-2; 8 bases align to TRBD1. The CDR3 is made up of 16 amino acids. Per the germline V gene, CDR1 is KGHDR and CDR2 is SFDVKD. Trimming took 2 bases from V and 3 from J; bases not matched to a gene: 4. This chain's CDR3 is CATSDSRDRHTGELFF. The CDR3 DNA reads TGTGCCACCAGTGATTCCCGGGACAGGCACACCGGGGAGCTGTTTTTT.

CDR3 in DNA: TGTGCCAGCAGCCCCCGTCGGTATGGTCTTGCTGAAGCTTTCTTT. Its protein product is CASSPRRYGLAEAFF. V gene TRBV7-2 combines with J gene TRBJ1-1; D gene uncertain. CDR1 and CDR2 (germline): SGHTA, FQGNSA. The ends were cut back, 5 bases at V and 6 bases at J, with 19 bases in the middle. There are 15 residues in the CDR3.

This chain links TRBV5-1 with TRBJ2-1; D possibly corresponds to TRBD1 (5 bases). V lost 0 bases, J lost 6 bases, and 10 bases lay in between. The CDR3 consists of 14 residues. Looked up from germline, CDR1 is SGHRS and CDR2 is YFSETQ. Here the CDR3 reads CASSLGWQGNEQFF. In DNA form, the CDR3 reads TGCGCCAGCAGCTTGGGTTGGCAGGGCAATGAGCAGTTCTTC.